This TCR beta chain stems from a study of T cell repertoires in cytomegalovirus infection. Across the whole study: CMV infection plus the matching HLA type was flagged by public TCR beta signatures.

Whole-study findings and limits: Identification of carriers of CMV plus the relevant HLA was performed using cumulative public TCR beta family frequency. The ex vivo response was dominated by HLA-C-restricted CMV-specific TCR beta clonotypes.

TCRdb independently ran MiXCR on the reads; one entry per CDR3 protein. The table has around 280,000 distinct CDR3 sequences, about 9.1% seen once; the top ten hold less than 3%. This clonotype appeared many times. As yet, its antigen is unknown. Unmatched junction bases numbered 8, after V lost 1 base and J lost 1 base. Looked up from germline, CDR1 is SQVTM and CDR2 is ANQGSEA. The CDR3 consists of 17 residues. The chain joins TRBV29-1 to TRBJ1-1; 11 positions match TRBD1. The clonotype originates from a human donor in good health (CMV status not recorded). Some clones in this sample may be carry-over from other donors' samples. Sequenced sample: PBMCs. This chain's CDR3 is CSVEAGTGGFWNTEAFF. The CDR3 nucleotides read TGCAGCGTTGAAGCCGGGACAGGGGGTTTTTGGAACACTGAAGCTTTCTTT.